One and the same sample provided the 23 T cell receptor beta chains below, sequenced in a study of T cell responses to AZD1222 COVID-19 vaccine. TCRdb keeps only in-frame clones here, not all; method: immunoSEQ multiplex PCR. Among 120,000 or so clones listed, just under 95% were seen once. Sequenced material: peripheral blood, taken 28 days after the second AZD1222 dose. The origin of the receptors is an adult who received the AZD1222 COVID-19 vaccine.

The V and J genes are TRBV21-1 and TRBJ1-3; TRBD1, as called in the table, went unchecked against the DNA. TRBV21-1 is labeled a pseudogene. CDR3 length: 16 amino acids. CDR3 coding DNA: TGTGCCAGCAGCAAAGCACGGGACAGGGCTTTTAACACCATATATTTT. Translation: CASSKARDRAFNTIYF.

This chain links TRBV18 with TRBJ2-7, with unresolved D. The V and J ends lost 3 bases and 1 base respectively, with 7 bases between them. The germline CDR1 and CDR2 sequences are KGHSH and LQKENI. The CDR3 loop spans 13 amino acids. The CDR3, as DNA: TGTGCCAGCTCACCTCAGGAGTCCTACGAGCAGTACTTC. Protein: CASSPQESYEQYF.

This clone has just one count. Other DNA variants within this sample encode the same CDR3. This chain links TRBV19 with TRBJ2-7; D is ambiguous. Per the germline V gene, CDR1 is LNHDA and CDR2 is SQIVND (reference sequence). V was trimmed by 1 base and J by 4 bases, leaving 11 bases between them. The CDR3 consists of 14 residues. The CDR3 sequence is CASSIGAGPYEQYF. The CDR3 DNA reads TGTGCCAGTAGTATAGGGGCAGGCCCGTACGAGCAGTACTTC.

The gene calls are TRBV4-1 and TRBJ2-2, with D perhaps matching TRBD2 (6 bases). The germline V and J ends were trimmed by 8 bases and 3 bases, with 7 bases remaining between them. This CDR3 is built from 12 residues. Looked up from germline, CDR1 is MGHRA and CDR2 is YSYEKL. The CDR3 nucleotides are TGCGCCAGCGGGACTGACACCGGGGAGCTGTTTTTT. Protein product: CASGTDTGELFF.

The gene calls are TRBV4-1 and TRBJ2-1, with 7 bases lining up with TRBD2. The CDR3 spans 17 residues. Germline CDR1 MGHRA, CDR2 YSYEKL. After removal of 3 bases from V and 0 bases from J, the junction contained 8 bases not matched to a gene. CDR3 loop: CASSHRPPSGSYNEQFF. The CDR3 DNA is TGCGCCAGCAGCCATCGCCCCCCTAGCGGCTCCTACAATGAGCAGTTCTTC.

The gene calls are TRBV10-3 and TRBJ1-2; 10 bases map to TRBD1. From germline, CDR1 is ENHRY and CDR2 SYGVKD. This CDR3 is built from 15 residues. V shed 6 bases and J 3 bases; nucleotides not matched to a gene: 7. CDR3 in DNA: TGTGCCATCAGCGCTTCTGGGACAGGGGACTATGGCTACACCTTC. It is translated as CAISASGTGDYGYTF.

The chain carries TRBV7-9 and TRBJ2-1, with 10 bases identical to TRBD2. Unmatched junction bases numbered 7, after V lost 5 bases and J lost 9 bases. The CDR3 is made up of 14 amino acids. CDR1 is SEHNR, CDR2 FQNEAQ, per germline (reference sequence). The CDR3 reads CASSRGLAGVEQFF. The CDR3 region has the DNA TGTGCCAGCAGCCGGGGGCTAGCGGGGGTTGAGCAGTTCTTC. The full variable domain, in which reference TRBV7-9 and TRBJ2-1 provide the parts outside the CDR3, is DTGVSQNPRHKITKRGQNVTFRCDPISEHNRLYWYRQTLGQGPEFLTYFQNEAQLEKSRLLSDRFSAERPKGSFSTLEIQRTEQGDSAMYLCASSRGLAGVEQFFGPGTRLTVL.

The genes are TRBV19 and TRBJ1-3; D remains unclear. Germline-derived CDR1 and CDR2 are LNHDA and SQIVND (reference sequence). The V end was cut by 3 bases, the J end by 4 bases, with 13 bases between. This CDR3 is built from 15 residues. The CDR3 DNA is TGTGCCAGTAGTATGAGCCGGACCACGGGAAACACCATATATTTT. Translated: CASSMSRTTGNTIYF.

The rearrangement joins TRBV29-1 to TRBJ1-2; a weak D match, TRBD1 (5 bases). The CDR3 has 11 residues. Germline CDR1 is SQVTM and CDR2 is ANQGSEA. V was clipped by 5 bases and J by 6 bases, with 10 bases between them. CDR3 protein: CSVSGEDGYTF. CDR3 DNA sequence: TGCAGCGTTTCGGGGGAGGATGGCTACACCTTC.

The chain recombines TRBV20-1 with TRBJ2-5, with 9 bases aligning to TRBD2. CDR1 and CDR2 (germline): DFQATT, SNEGSKA (reference sequence). After removal of 3 bases from V and 4 bases from J, the junction contained 9 bases not matched to a gene. The length of the CDR3 is 15 residues. CDR3 region: CSASKVAGAPETQYF. The CDR3 DNA follows: TGCAGTGCTAGTAAGGTAGCGGGGGCCCCAGAGACCCAGTACTTC.

The V gene is TRBV12-3 or TRBV12-4, the J gene TRBJ1-2; the D is unclear. The V end was cut by 1 base, the J end by 6 bases, with 9 bases between. The CDR3 contains 13 residues. CDR3 loop: CASSLGGGNGYTF. CDR3 nucleotides: TGTGCCAGCAGTTTAGGGGGAGGAAATGGCTACACCTTC.

The rearrangement joins TRBV5-1 to TRBJ2-7, with D possibly being TRBD1 (5 bases). The CDR3 consists of 13 residues. V was trimmed by 2 bases and J by 3 bases, leaving 9 bases between them. Per the germline V gene, CDR1 is SGHRS and CDR2 is YFSETQ. CDR3 bases: TGCGCCAGCAGCTTTGGGGCCCGCTACGAGCAGTACTTC. Translating gives CASSFGARYEQYF.

The J gene is TRBJ2-7, the V gene TRBV19; possible D gene TRBD1, 5 bases. V was cut by 5 bases and J by 9 bases, with 17 bases left in between. The CDR3 has 13 residues. The germline V gene encodes CDR1 LNHDA and CDR2 SQIVND (reference sequence). In DNA form, the CDR3 reads TGTGCCAGTAGTCCAGACAGTGATGATCGGCAGTACTTC. Amino acids: CASSPDSDDRQYF.

This chain joins TRBV5-6 and TRBJ2-1; 11 bases fit TRBD2. Trimming took 4 bases from V and 5 from J; bases not matched to a gene: 14. The CDR3 runs 18 residues. Germline V gene lookup returns CDR1 SGHDT and CDR2 YYEEEE. The CDR3 region is CASSPTIITSGGDNEQFF. CDR3 sequence (DNA): TGTGCCAGCAGCCCCACAATCATCACTAGCGGGGGAGACAATGAGCAGTTCTTC.

The rearrangement uses TRBV5-1 and TRBJ2-4, with 7 nucleotides matching TRBD1. Germline V gene lookup returns CDR1 SGHRS and CDR2 YFSETQ. Trimming cost V 2 bases and J 8 bases; bases outside gene matches: 10. CDR3 size: 15 residues. The DNA for the CDR3 is TGCGCCAGCAGCTTAGGGACAGTGCAAGGGGACATTCAGTACTTC. This sequence encodes CASSLGTVQGDIQYF.

This chain joins TRBV2 and TRBJ1-1; weak D call: TRBD1 (5 bases). Germline values: CDR1 SNHLY, CDR2 FYNNEI. Trimming stripped 2 bases from V and 3 bases from J, with 13 bases between. There are 15 residues in the CDR3. CDR3 loop: CASSESGRGYTEAFF. CDR3 nucleotide sequence: TGTGCCAGCAGTGAATCAGGGCGCGGATACACTGAAGCTTTCTTT.

This clone was found a few times. The gene calls are TRBV7-2 and TRBJ1-1, with 7 bases lining up with TRBD1. The CDR3 totals 14 residues. V lost 5 bases, J lost 6 bases, and 9 bases stayed unmatched. CDR1 and CDR2 (germline): SGHTA, FQGNSA. The CDR3 DNA sequence: TGTGCCAGCAGCACTCAACAGGGGATCTCTGAAGCTTTCTTT. Translation gives CASSTQQGISEAFF.

V and J are TRBV15 and TRBJ2-5; TRBD1 matches 8 bases. Trimming took 3 bases from V and 5 from J; bases not matched to a gene: 11. This CDR3 has 16 amino acids. CDR1 is LNHNV and CDR2 is YYDKDF in the germline V gene (reference sequence). The CDR3 DNA is TGTGCCACCAGCAGGGCTTCGGGACAGGCTGGGGAGACCCAGTACTTC. It is translated as CATSRASGQAGETQYF.

This chain links TRBV14 with TRBJ1-2; 8 positions match TRBD1. The CDR3 is 14 residues long. The junction had 7 bases not matched to a gene; V was cut back by 3 bases and J by 7 bases. CDR1 and CDR2 (germline): SGHDN, FVKESK. The CDR3 here is CASSHSRQGLGYTF. DNA of the CDR3: TGTGCCAGCAGCCACTCAAGACAGGGGCTTGGCTACACCTTC.

The chain links TRBV14 to TRBJ1-2, with D perhaps TRBD1 (6 bases). The CDR3 consists of 12 residues. The V gene's germline CDR1 is SGHDN and CDR2 FVKESK. Trimming took off 2 bases at V and 6 bases at J, with 7 bases between the two ends. CDR3 sequence (DNA): TGTGCCAGCAGCCAATCAGGGGATGGCTACACCTTC. Its protein product is CASSQSGDGYTF.

J is TRBJ2-1 and V is TRBV14; D not certain. Trimming removed 4 bases from V and 7 bases from J, with 8 bases in between. CDR1 and CDR2 (germline): SGHDN, FVKESK. The CDR3 loop spans 12 amino acids. CDR3 region: CASSPFANEQFF. The CDR3 region has the DNA TGTGCCAGCAGCCCCTTTGCAAATGAGCAGTTCTTC.

The chain uses TRBV18 and TRBJ2-7; 8 bases align to TRBD2. The CDR3 totals 14 residues. The trim removed 5 bases at V and 4 bases at J, leaving 7 bases unmatched. Germline V gives CDR1 KGHSH, CDR2 LQKENI. The CDR3 reads CASSAGGGVYEQYF. CDR3 in DNA: TGTGCCAGCTCAGCCGGGGGGGGTGTTTACGAGCAGTACTTC. The entire variable domain, with the rest obtained from reference TRBV18 and TRBJ2-7, is as follows: NAGVMQNPRHLVRRRGQEARLRCSPMKGHSHVYWYRQLPEEGLKFMVYLQKENIIDESGMPKERFSAEFPKEGPSILRIQQVVRGDSAAYFCASSAGGGVYEQYFGPGTRLTVT.

This sequence joins TRBV7-2 and TRBJ2-1; D is ambiguous. CDR3 length equals 15 residues. Trimming took off 5 bases at V and 0 bases at J, with 11 bases between the two ends. Looked up from germline, CDR1 is SGHTA and CDR2 is FQGNSA. CDR3 sequence reads: CASSPSTTSYNEQFF. DNA for the CDR3: TGTGCCAGCAGCCCTTCGACAACCTCCTACAATGAGCAGTTCTTC.